The 2 T cell receptor beta chains below were found in one sample sequenced in a study of T cell responses to AZD1222 COVID-19 vaccine. TCRdb's copy holds only in-frame clones and misses some; the assay was immunoSEQ multiplex PCR. The table lists about 80,000 clones, approximately 85% of them singletons, with 3.4% in the top ten. The sequencing used peripheral blood, collected 28 days after the second AZD1222 dose. Source of these receptors: an adult who received the AZD1222 COVID-19 vaccine.

The genes are TRBV11-3 and TRBJ2-2; 10 nucleotides align to TRBD2. The CDR3 spans 15 residues. Germline assignment: CDR1 SGHNT and CDR2 YENEEA. V dropped 1 base and J dropped 5; count of bases not matched to a gene: 1. CDR3 sequence: CASSLASGRTGELFF. The DNA of the CDR3 is TGTGCCAGCAGCTTAGCTAGCGGGAGAACCGGGGAGCTGTTTTTT.

The CDR3 here is CASTGVADEKLFF. Here the CDR3 DNA reads TGTGCCAGCACAGGGGTCGCCGATGAAAAACTGTTTTTT. This chain uses TRBV6-5 with TRBJ1-4; a possible D gene is TRBD1 (6 bases). The CDR3 has 13 residues. Per germline, CDR1 MNHEY and CDR2 SVGAGI. The ends were cut back, 7 bases at V and 6 bases at J, with 12 bases in the middle.